This TCR beta chain was captured by sequencing in a study of naive and memory T cell subsets (dated by TCRdb to about 2017). Study-level background: An open-source, UMI-based TCR alpha and beta sequencing pipeline was applied to sorted naive and memory peripheral blood T cell subsets. The results of the functional CMV T cell responses matched the IgG serology results in every case. RNA was DNase-treated and reverse transcribed with TCR constant-region primers, mostly using SuperScript III.

Of note for this clonotype: This clone's antigen is unknown. No much larger clone exists at a distance of one base, and base qualities are not known.

From the second PCR step onward, the TCR alpha chain libraries and the TCR beta chain libraries were amplified separately. The CMV status of each donor was determined by measuring IFNgamma production from CD4+ T cells after fresh PBMCs had been stimulated overnight with CMV viral lysate. Using Miltenyi beads, CD4 T cells were first positively selected, and CD8 T cells were then positively selected from the CD4-negative fraction. Cells were stained for CD3, CD4, CD8, CD45RA, CD27 and a live/dead dye and were sorted on a BD Aria II into four subsets based on CD45RA and CD27. Blood was obtained from a few healthy volunteers, and the blood from each volunteer was fractionated into CD4 and CD8 T cells and subsequently into four differentiation subsets. About 0.11 L of peripheral blood was drawn per donor, and PBMC were isolated by Ficoll-Paque PLUS density-gradient centrifugation. Sorted cells were lysed in RLT buffer, and RNA was extracted with a Qiagen RNeasy kit and stored at -80°C.

The library was made by UMI-ligation and nested PCR. An equimolar mix of two oligonucleotides covering both TRBC1 and TRBC2 was used as the beta constant-region primer. Four rounds of PCR were used to amplify ligated cDNA, with nested alpha and beta constant-region primers being used together with the SP2 primer. A single-stranded oligonucleotide carrying the SP2 primer and a 12-nucleotide UMI was ligated to the 3' end of the cDNA by T4 RNA ligase 1. The ligation reaction was kept at 16 degrees C for roughly 18-24 hours. To avoid over-amplification, PCR2 was usually performed as a SYBR Green qPCR and halted once a predetermined threshold was reached. All purifications after the first were performed with Agencourt AMPure XP magnetic beads. Library quantification was done by Qubit, followed by a TapeStation check on which the main peak was expected at around 650 bp. The pooled libraries were sequenced on an Illumina MiSeq using v2 2x251 paired-end kits, which usually yielded 1-2 million reads per sample. Each sample was pooled at around 4.2 nM, and roughly 4.5-8% PhiX was included to help cluster recognition. As for the authors' bioinformatics: Decombinator assigned V and J genes to Demultiplexor-processed FASTQ reads by tag matching, allowing a single base-pair mismatch. UMIs were used by Collapsinator to correct both sequencing errors and frequency errors arising from PCR heterogeneity. TCRs were translated and CDR3s were extracted from the conserved cysteine to the FGXG phenylalanine by CDR3Translator, with non-productive sequences being flagged. Repertoires were subsampled to equal numbers of UMI-defined TCRs before Gini, Shannon entropy and inverse Simpson indices were calculated. Within the linear range, a power law was fitted to clonotype abundance distributions using maximum likelihood. When run on a single naive CD8 sample, MIGEC and the pipeline yielded similar UMI counts, similar unique TCR numbers and similar clonal distributions. In one analysis, naive TCRs also found in any memory subset of the same donor were removed from the naive repertoire. The repertoires were searched for under 7,500 CMV-associated CDR3 sequences that had been compiled from VDJdb and a published dataset. TCRdb ran its own pipeline on the public reads, namely fastp trimming at Q25 and MiXCR clone calling, and kept in-frame beta chains. Rows are unified per CDR3 protein, each entry keeping the most common DNA and genes. The V and J calls were not made by the authors but by TCRdb's processing. The sample table contains roughly 83,000 distinct CDR3 sequences; only one count was recorded for approximately 10% of them. The ten largest clones add up to 0.13% of the sample.

Relative to germline, V is 5 bases shorter and J is 4 bases shorter, with 15 bases between their ends. From its cysteine to its phenylalanine, the CDR3 spans 15 amino acids. CDR3 DNA is the only sequence kept; it has 45 bases, read in frame from the first base. Points the paper makes about the study in general: Once error correction was done, more than 85% of naive TCR sequences showed up just once, which made the naive abundance distributions much steeper than those of the memory subsets. The abundance of TCRs followed a power law with an exponent that differed between naive and memory subsets yet stayed consistent across the three individuals. In both CD4 and CD8 cells, going from naive through CM, EM and EMRA, the Gini index went up while Shannon and inverse Simpson diversity went down. A few larger clonotypes were found in naive repertoires, especially CD8, and these larger clonotypes were possibly memory cells re-expressing CD45RA. Single alpha or beta chain sequences, rather than paired alpha/beta receptors, were used to define clonotypes. RNA-based TCR counts may be influenced by expression changes linked to T cell activation and differentiation. The repertoire findings for the naive and memory subsets could not be validated, as no ground truth was available.

The receptor was derived from a human donor in good health. The sequence links TRBV12-3 or TRBV12-4 to TRBJ1-3, and perhaps TRBD1 as D gene, on 5 matching bases. The sample taken for sequencing was naive CD4+ T cells from blood. The sample's cell subset or site, from its label and the paper: naive T cells, CD45RA high CD27+. The sequenced DNA: TGTGCCAGCAGTCCCGGTGGGGGGGGAGGAAACACCATATATTTT. It is translated as CASSPGGGGGNTIYF.